These 24 T cell receptor beta chains were all obtained from the same sample, sequenced in a study of blood T cell repertoires in COVID-19. TCRdb keeps only in-frame clones here, not all; method: immunoSEQ multiplex PCR. The data contain some 250,000 clones, roughly 93% of them singletons. What was sequenced was PBMCs or T cells enriched from blood (not recorded which). These receptors all come from a woman in her thirties or forties with acute COVID-19.

V is TRBV5-1 and J is TRBJ2-3; the D is unclear. Trimming removed 6 bases from V and 2 bases from J, with 10 bases in between. CDR1 and CDR2 (germline): SGHRS, YFSETQ. The CDR3 spans 13 residues. The CDR3 coding sequence is TGCGCCAGCAAGAGAGAGGACACAGATACGCAGTATTTT. Encoded protein: CASKREDTDTQYF.

The V and J genes are TRBV4-2 and TRBJ1-1; unclear D gene. V lost 6 bases and J 1 base, leaving 15 bases between the germline ends. This CDR3 has 15 residues. Germline CDR1 reads LGHNA; CDR2 reads YNFKEQ. Here the CDR3 DNA reads TGTGCCAGCAGTAACCCAGAACATTCGAACACTGAAGCTTTCTTT. Translated: CASSNPEHSNTEAFF.

CDR3 sequence: CASSLDRGGGILEQFF. The DNA of the CDR3 is TGTGCCAGCAGCTTAGACCGGGGGGGCGGGATTCTTGAGCAGTTCTTC. This rearrangement joins TRBV11-2 to TRBJ2-1; 8 bases line up with TRBD2. The CDR3 has 16 residues. V shed 0 bases and J 9 bases; nucleotides not matched to a gene: 10. Looked up from germline, CDR1 is SGHAT and CDR2 is FQNNGV.

This chain connects TRBV12-3 or TRBV12-4 to TRBJ2-1; 7 bases are shared with TRBD1. This CDR3 has 13 amino acids. The junction had 2 bases not matched to a gene; V was cut back by 6 bases and J by 3 bases. CDR3 region: CASRRDSYNEQFF. CDR3 bases: TGTGCCAGCAGACGGGACAGCTACAATGAGCAGTTCTTC.

The chain is built from TRBV7-3 and TRBJ2-5; TRBD2 matches 11 bases. The DNA end lines up better with TRBJ2-7; the J call may be wrong. Germline CDR1 is SGHTA and CDR2 is FQGTGA. The CDR3 loop spans 17 amino acids. Here the CDR3 DNA reads TGTGCCAGCAGCTCATCCGGGACTAGCGGTAGAGGGTACGAGCAGTACTTC. Translating it yields CASSSSGTSGRGYEQYF.

CDR3 region: CATSVGQESEAFF. Here the CDR3 DNA reads TGTGCCACCAGTGTCGGACAGGAAAGTGAAGCTTTCTTT. This chain uses TRBV24-1 with TRBJ1-1, with 7 positions matching TRBD1. Trimming cost V 5 bases and J 7 bases; bases outside gene matches: 6. Germline assignment: CDR1 KGHDR and CDR2 SFDVKD. The CDR3 runs 13 residues.

The V call is TRBV27, the J call TRBJ2-1; D is undetermined. CDR1 and CDR2 from the germline V gene are MNHEY and SMNVEV (reference sequence). There are 17 residues in the CDR3. Trimming took off 3 bases at V and 0 bases at J, with 15 bases between the two ends. CDR3 sequence reads: CASSLSLSKSSYNEQFF. DNA for the CDR3: TGTGCCAGCAGTTTGTCACTTTCCAAGTCCTCCTACAATGAGCAGTTCTTC.

This chain joins TRBV14 and TRBJ1-2; D is ambiguous. Germline CDR1 SGHDN, CDR2 FVKESK. This CDR3 contains 21 residues. Trimming left V 4 bases short and J 0 bases short, with 30 bases between. The CDR3, as DNA: TGTGCCAGCAGCCCTGGGTCGGGGTGGGGAACACTAGGAGCAGCTAACTATGGCTACACCTTC. Translating gives CASSPGSGWGTLGAANYGYTF.

The V and J genes are TRBV5-4 and TRBJ1-1, with 8 positions matching TRBD1. The germline V gene encodes CDR1 SGHNT and CDR2 YYREEE (reference sequence). V was pared by 6 bases and J by 5 bases, with 9 bases of the junction left unmatched. This CDR3 has 14 amino acids. DNA of the CDR3: TGTGCCAGCAACAAACAGGGGGTTCGGACTGAAGCTTTCTTT. It encodes CASNKQGVRTEAFF.

This clone was observed once. The V call is TRBV5-1, the J call TRBJ1-1, with TRBD1 matching over 9 bases. The CDR3 is made up of 14 amino acids. J gave up 2 bases and V 4 bases, and 3 bases lay outside the gene matches. From germline, CDR1 is SGHRS and CDR2 YFSETQ. The CDR3 coding sequence is TGCGCCAGCAGCAGGACAGGGGAAAACACTGAAGCTTTCTTT. Protein sequence: CASSRTGENTEAFF.

This clone was observed a few times. The V call is TRBV27, the J call TRBJ2-1; TRBD1 matches 7 bases. Germline CDR1 MNHEY, CDR2 SMNVEV (reference sequence). This CDR3 is 15 amino acids long. J lost 9 bases, V lost 5 bases, and 13 bases had no gene match. The CDR3 coding sequence is TGTGCCAGCAGTACCCGACAGGGCGCGATCGGTGAGCAGTTCTTC. Translated, it gives CASSTRQGAIGEQFF.

The gene calls are TRBV5-1 and TRBJ1-1; 8 nucleotides agree with TRBD1. After removal of 1 base from V and 5 bases from J, the junction contained 10 bases not matched to a gene. CDR1 is SGHRS and CDR2 is YFSETQ in the germline V gene. The CDR3 runs 16 residues. CDR3 DNA sequence: TGCGCCAGCAGCTTGTCTCAGGGGGCGGCCGGGACTGAAGCTTTCTTT. It is translated as CASSLSQGAAGTEAFF. The full variable domain, completed using reference TRBV5-1 and TRBJ1-1, is KAGVTQTPRYLIKTRGQQVTLSCSPISGHRSVSWYQQTPGQGLQFLFEYFSETQRNKGNFPGRFSGRQFSNSRSEMNVSTLELGDSALYLCASSLSQGAAGTEAFFGQGTRLTVV.

The chain has TRBV19 and TRBJ1-5; possibly TRBD1 for D (6 bases). Trimming shortened V by 1 base and J by 4 bases, and 14 bases separated the two germline ends. In germline, CDR1 is LNHDA, CDR2 SQIVND (reference sequence). The CDR3 runs 16 residues. CDR3 sequence reads: CASSIGDRLPNQPQHF. The CDR3 region has the DNA TGTGCCAGTAGTATAGGTGACAGGTTACCGAATCAGCCCCAGCATTTT.

This chain connects TRBV7-9 to TRBJ2-5; maybe TRBD1 (6 bases). The germline V gene encodes CDR1 SEHNR and CDR2 FQNEAQ (reference sequence). CDR3 size: 14 residues. The V end lost 5 bases, the J end lost 5 bases, and 15 bases lay between the germline ends. The CDR3 DNA reads TGTGCCAGCAGCCAATCAGGGGTCTTTGAGACCCAGTACTTC. This gives the protein CASSQSGVFETQYF. The complete variable domain, with remaining parts taken from reference TRBV7-9 and TRBJ2-5, reads DTGVSQNPRHKITKRGQNVTFRCDPISEHNRLYWYRQTLGQGPEFLTYFQNEAQLEKSRLLSDRFSAERPKGSFSTLEIQRTEQGDSAMYLCASSQSGVFETQYFGPGTRLLVL.

The rearrangement joins TRBV3-1 (or the pseudogene TRBV3-2) to TRBJ2-5, with D possibly being TRBD2 (6 bases). V lost 0 bases and J 4 bases, leaving 21 bases between the germline ends. The CDR3 has 18 amino acids. The germline gives CDR1 LGHDT, CDR2 YNNKEL (reference sequence). The CDR3: CASSQEFGSIKRGETQYF. The CDR3 nucleotides are TGTGCCAGCAGCCAAGAATTCGGGAGCATTAAAAGGGGAGAGACCCAGTACTTC.

The rearrangement uses TRBV11-3 and TRBJ2-1, with a possible D match to TRBD1 (6 bases). V lost 5 bases and J 7 bases, leaving 21 bases between the germline ends. Germline values: CDR1 SGHNT, CDR2 YENEEA. The CDR3 has 16 amino acids. The CDR3 protein is CASSLGQTSSWNEQFF. In nucleotides, the CDR3 is TGTGCCAGCAGCCTCGGACAGACCTCTTCATGGAATGAGCAGTTCTTC.

The rearrangement uses TRBV4-2 and TRBJ2-2, with D unresolved. Trimming cost V 0 bases and J 2 bases, with 7 bases left between them. This CDR3 has 15 amino acids. CDR1 is LGHNA and CDR2 is YNFKEQ in the germline V gene. The DNA of the CDR3 is TGTGCCAGCAGCCAAGATCGCTATAACACCGGGGAGCTGTTTTTT. It is translated as CASSQDRYNTGELFF.

This chain uses TRBV4-1 with TRBJ1-1; no definite D call. Trimming cost V 3 bases and J 1 base, with 6 bases left between them. Looked up from germline, CDR1 is MGHRA and CDR2 is YSYEKL. CDR3 length: 13 amino acids. The CDR3 loop is CASSHNSNTEAFF. The CDR3 region has the DNA TGCGCCAGCAGCCACAACTCGAACACTGAAGCTTTCTTT.

The chain employs TRBV11-2 and TRBJ2-2; TRBD2 matches at 7 bases. The CDR3 spans 17 residues. Germline V gene sequence: CDR1 SGHAT, CDR2 FQNNGV. With 0 bases clipped from V and 7 bases from J, the junction kept 11 bases outside the gene matches. CDR3 amino acids: CASSLDLLAGVNGELFF. In DNA, the CDR3 is TGTGCCAGCAGCTTAGACCTTCTGGCGGGAGTGAACGGGGAGCTGTTTTTT.

The chain has TRBV10-3 and TRBJ1-2; D is perhaps TRBD1 (6 bases). CDR1 and CDR2 (germline): ENHRY, SYGVKD. The CDR3 totals 13 residues. Trimming pared 2 bases from V and 5 bases from J, leaving 9 bases between. As DNA, the CDR3 is TGTGCCATCAGTGAGGGACAGACGTATGGCTACACCTTC. It is translated as CAISEGQTYGYTF.

V usage is TRBV7-8 and J usage is TRBJ2-3, with 13 bases fitting TRBD2. V lost 2 bases and J lost 7; bases outside the gene matches: 6. CDR1 is SGHVS and CDR2 is FQNEAQ in the germline V gene. This CDR3 has 16 residues. Here the CDR3 DNA reads TGTGCCAGCAGCTTACAGACTAGCGGGGGGTTTTATACGCAGTATTTT. It specifies CASSLQTSGGFYTQYF.

The V call is TRBV11-3, the J call TRBJ2-2; no firm D call. V was pared by 2 bases and J by 2 bases, with 6 bases between. Germline V lookup: CDR1 SGHNT, CDR2 YENEEA. The CDR3 has 14 residues. CDR3 region: CASSLFPNTGELFF. The CDR3 bases are TGTGCCAGCAGCTTATTCCCTAACACCGGGGAGCTGTTTTTT.

This clone was seen once. V is TRBV7-9 and J is TRBJ1-2; TRBD1 agrees at 9 bases. This CDR3 has 16 residues. The trim removed 5 bases at V and 0 bases at J, leaving 7 bases unmatched. CDR1 and CDR2 from the germline V gene are SEHNR and FQNEAQ (reference sequence). The CDR3 here is CASSRDRGKANYGYTF. The CDR3 nucleotides read TGTGCCAGCAGCCGAGACAGGGGGAAAGCTAACTATGGCTACACCTTC.

This sequence joins TRBV27 and TRBJ1-4; a weak D match, TRBD1 (6 bases). The V end was cut by 5 bases, the J end by 5 bases, with 15 bases between. The germline V gene encodes CDR1 MNHEY and CDR2 SMNVEV (reference sequence). CDR3 length: 15 residues. CDR3 bases: TGTGCCAGCAGTCCCCCGACAGGAAGAAATGAAAAACTGTTTTTT. It specifies CASSPPTGRNEKLFF.